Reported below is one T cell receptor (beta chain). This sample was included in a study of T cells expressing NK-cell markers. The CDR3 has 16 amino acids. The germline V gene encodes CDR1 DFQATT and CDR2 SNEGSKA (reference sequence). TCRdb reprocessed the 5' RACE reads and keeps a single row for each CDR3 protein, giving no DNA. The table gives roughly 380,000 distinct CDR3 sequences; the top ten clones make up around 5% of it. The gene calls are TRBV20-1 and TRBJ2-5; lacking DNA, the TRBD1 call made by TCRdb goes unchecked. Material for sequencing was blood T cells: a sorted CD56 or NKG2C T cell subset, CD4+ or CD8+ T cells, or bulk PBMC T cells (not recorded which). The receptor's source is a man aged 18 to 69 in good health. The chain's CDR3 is CSAPSRGQGGQETQYF.